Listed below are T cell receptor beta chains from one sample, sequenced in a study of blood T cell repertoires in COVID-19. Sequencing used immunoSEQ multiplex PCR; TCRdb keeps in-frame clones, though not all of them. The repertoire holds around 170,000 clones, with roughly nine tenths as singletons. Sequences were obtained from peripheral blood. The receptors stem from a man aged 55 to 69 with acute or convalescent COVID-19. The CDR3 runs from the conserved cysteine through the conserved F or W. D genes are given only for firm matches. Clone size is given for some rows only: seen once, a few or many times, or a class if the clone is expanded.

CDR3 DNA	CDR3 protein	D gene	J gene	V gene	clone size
TGTGCCAGTAGGGATAACAGGGGGCCGCAGAGGGCTTTCTTT	CASRDNRGPQRAFF	TRBD1	TRBJ1-1	TRBV19	-
TGTGCCAGCAGCGTAGAGGAGGACCCCGTCTATGGCTACACCTTC	CASSVEEDPVYGYTF	-	TRBJ1-2	TRBV9	-
TGTGCCAGCAGTTTAACAGGGGGCAATTCACCCCTCCACTTT	CASSLTGGNSPLHF	TRBD1	TRBJ1-6	TRBV6-6	-
TGTGCCAGCAGTTACCTCGGGAGTGGGGGCAATCAGCCCCAGCATTTT	CASSYLGSGGNQPQHF	-	TRBJ1-5	TRBV6-6	-
TGTGCCAGCAGCGTAGCGGCTAGGCCCTCCGATACGCAGTATTTT	CASSVAARPSDTQYF	-	TRBJ2-3	TRBV9	once
TGTGCCAGCAGCCGCGGGACTAGCAGCACAGATACGCAGTATTTT	CASSRGTSSTDTQYF	TRBD2	TRBJ2-3	TRBV7-8	-
TGTGCCAGCACCGAGACTAGCGGGGCGATGGGTGAGCAGTTCTTC	CASTETSGAMGEQFF	TRBD2	TRBJ2-1	TRBV6-6	-
TGTGCCAGCAGCGTAGCTATTGCGGAGATAGGCAAAAACATTCAGTACTTC	CASSVAIAEIGKNIQYF	-	TRBJ2-4	TRBV9	-
TGCGCCAGCAGCATCAACACAGATACGCAGTATTTT	CASSINTDTQYF	-	TRBJ2-3	TRBV5-1	once
TGTGCCAGCAGTCGGGATCTGCGGAATGGCTACACCTTC	CASSRDLRNGYTF	-	TRBJ1-2	TRBV6-5	-
TGTGCCAGCACCAAAGACAGGGGGACAAGCTCTGGAAACACCATATATTTT	CASTKDRGTSSGNTIYF	TRBD1	TRBJ1-3	TRBV7-8	once
TGTGCCATCAGTGGGTTATCGGGGGAGGGTCAGCCCCAGCATTTT	CAISGLSGEGQPQHF	-	TRBJ1-5	TRBV10-3	-
TGTGCCAGCTCACTGGACAGAGAAGATCAGCCCCAGCATTTT	CASSLDREDQPQHF	-	TRBJ1-5	TRBV18	-
TGTGCCAGCAGCTCGGGACTAGCGGGGGGTTTTAGCACAGATACGCAGTATTTT	CASSSGLAGGFSTDTQYF	TRBD2	TRBJ2-3	TRBV11-3	-
TGTGCCAGCAGTGGGACAGGGAATAGCAATCAGCCCCAGCATTTT	CASSGTGNSNQPQHF	TRBD1	TRBJ1-5	TRBV9	-
TGTGCCTGGAGTGAGCGTGTCGGGACAGGTAGCAATCAGCCCCAGCATTTT	CAWSERVGTGSNQPQHF	TRBD1	TRBJ1-5	TRBV30	-
TGTGCCAGCAGCTTACGTCGGCAGGTTAACACTGAAGCTTTCTTT	CASSLRRQVNTEAFF	-	TRBJ1-1	TRBV11-3	-
TGTGCCAGCAGTTACGGCTTGGATTCACCCCTCCACTTT	CASSYGLDSPLHF	-	TRBJ1-6	TRBV6-5	-
TGTGCCAGCAGCTTGGTGGGACAGGGATCCGGCTACACCTTC	CASSLVGQGSGYTF	TRBD1	TRBJ1-2	TRBV5-4	once
TGTGCCAGCAGTGATCAGCCTAGCGTCACAGATACGCAGTATTTT	CASSDQPSVTDTQYF	-	TRBJ2-3	TRBV2	once
TGTGCCATCAGTGAGGGGACAGGAGGCTACACCTTC	CAISEGTGGYTF	TRBD1	TRBJ1-2	TRBV10-3	-
TGTGCCAGTAGCTTGGGGGGAGTCCCGCAGTATTTT	CASSLGGVPQYF	-	TRBJ2-3	TRBV19	-